This TCR beta chain was captured by sequencing in a study of T cell changes during pregnancy in multiple sclerosis. CDR3 length equals 16 residues. Germline trimming cut 10 bases from V and 0 bases from J; bases unmatched to any gene: 8. The germline CDR1 and CDR2 sequences are SNHLY and FYNNEI. Profiled with immunoSEQ multiplex PCR; TCRdb holds only in-frame clones, not every one. Of about 73,000 clones listed, almost 90% are singletons. The J gene is TRBJ1-4, the V gene TRBV2; 10 bases align to TRBD1. This sequence originates from a female donor in good health, enrolled as a control in a pregnancy study. Sequencing used peripheral blood, obtained after pregnancy. CDR3 in amino acids: CAIKRGTGATNEKLFF. CDR3 sequence (DNA): TGTGCCATAAAAAGGGGGACAGGGGCAACTAATGAAAAACTGTTTTTT.